Presented here are 7 T cell receptor beta chains from one specimen sequenced in a study of cytomegalovirus exposure and HLA in healthy donors. Profiling relied on immunoSEQ multiplex PCR, and the TCRdb table lists in-frame clones only, not all of them. The sample includes 35,000 to 55,000 clones, approximately 93% seen only once; the top ten take 2.1%. The source material was PBMCs. These receptors all stem from a woman between 18 and 30 years old in good health and CMV-seronegative.

This rearrangement joins TRBV7-2 to TRBJ2-3; a weak D match, TRBD2 (5 bases). Germline CDR1 is SGHTA and CDR2 is FQGNSA. This CDR3 has 15 residues. The V end was cut by 2 bases, the J end by 6 bases, with 15 bases between. The CDR3 protein is CASSLWLARGDTQYF. CDR3 sequence (DNA): TGTGCCAGCAGCTTATGGCTAGCTAGAGGCGATACGCAGTATTTT.

J is TRBJ2-3 and V is TRBV19; 7 bases fit TRBD1. The CDR3 extends over 14 amino acids. Germline V gives CDR1 LNHDA, CDR2 SQIVND (reference sequence). V dropped 6 bases and J dropped 4; count of bases not matched to a gene: 7. CDR3 nucleotides: TGTGCCAGTAGCCAACAGGGGACCGCAGATACGCAGTATTTT. This translates into CASSQQGTADTQYF.

The V and J genes are TRBV4-1 and TRBJ2-6; 12 bases align to TRBD2. Per germline, CDR1 MGHRA and CDR2 YSYEKL. Unmatched junction bases numbered 4, after V lost 5 bases and J lost 2 bases. This CDR3 comprises 17 residues. DNA of the CDR3: TGCGCCAGCAGCTCCAGGACTAGCGGGACTGGGGCCAACGTCCTGACTTTC. Its protein is CASSSRTSGTGANVLTF.

This clone was seen only a few times. This sequence joins TRBV5-1 and TRBJ2-7; the D gene is possibly TRBD1 (5 bases). V was shortened by 0 bases and J by 1 base, with 11 bases between the two germline ends. Germline values: CDR1 SGHRS, CDR2 YFSETQ. The CDR3 totals 15 residues. The CDR3 reads CASSLESAGSYEQYF. Here the CDR3 DNA reads TGCGCCAGCAGCTTGGAATCGGCAGGGTCCTACGAGCAGTACTTC. Together with reference TRBV5-1 and TRBJ2-7, the CDR3 gives the full variable domain: KAGVTQTPRYLIKTRGQQVTLSCSPISGHRSVSWYQQTPGQGLQFLFEYFSETQRNKGNFPGRFSGRQFSNSRSEMNVSTLELGDSALYLCASSLESAGSYEQYFGPGTRLTVT.

The chain links TRBV6-1 to TRBJ2-7, with a weak D call TRBD1 (5 bases). Trimming cost V 5 bases and J 0 bases, with 14 bases left between them. The germline V gene encodes CDR1 MNHNS and CDR2 SASEGT. This CDR3 contains 15 residues. The CDR3 nucleotides read TGTGCCAGCAGTTGGCAGGGAAGATCCTCCTACGAGCAGTACTTC. Translated, it gives CASSWQGRSSYEQYF.

The chain combines TRBV11-2 with TRBJ2-2, with TRBD1 as a possible D gene (6 bases). Germline V gives CDR1 SGHAT, CDR2 FQNNGV. The CDR3 runs 14 residues. The V and J ends lost 6 bases and 11 bases respectively, with 19 bases between them. DNA of the CDR3: TGTGCCAGCAGTACAACCGGGACATACCGCGAGCTGTTTTTT. This codes for CASSTTGTYRELFF.

The count of this clone is one. The chain carries TRBV4-1 and TRBJ2-7; TRBD1 is a possible D gene (6 bases). The CDR3 extends over 13 amino acids. From germline, CDR1 is MGHRA and CDR2 YSYEKL. Trimming pared 4 bases from V and 3 bases from J, leaving 10 bases between. The CDR3 DNA follows: TGCGCCAGCAGCCGAACAGGGTTCTACGAGCAGTACTTC. This sequence encodes CASSRTGFYEQYF.